One sample yielded the 7 T cell receptor beta chains listed below, sequenced in a study of shared clonotypes between healthy human individuals. Profiling relied on immunoSEQ multiplex PCR, and the TCRdb table lists in-frame clones only, not all of them. The sample holds roughly 2,300,000 clones, 85% to 95% seen once. The sample was naive CD4+ T cells from PBMCs. The subset denotes: CD45RA+ positively selected. Receptor source: a man aged 18 to 29 in good health. Some clones in this sample may be carry-over from other donors' samples.

The chain recombines TRBV10-3 with TRBJ2-2; D uncertain. V lost 3 bases and J lost 0, with 8 bases in between. This CDR3 region has 15 residues. The germline V gene has CDR1 ENHRY and CDR2 SYGVKD. The CDR3 here is CAISEGLPNTGELFF. The CDR3 DNA reads TGTGCCATCAGTGAAGGCCTTCCGAACACCGGGGAGCTGTTTTTT.

This CDR3 reads CASSSEVEGEQYF. DNA for the CDR3: TGCGCCAGCAGCTCCGAAGTCGAGGGCGAGCAGTACTTC. The gene calls are TRBV5-1 and TRBJ2-7, with a tentative D call TRBD2 (5 bases). Per germline, CDR1 SGHRS and CDR2 YFSETQ. Deletions cut 3 bases from V and 6 bases from J, with 13 bases between. There are 13 residues in the CDR3.

V usage is TRBV28 and J usage is TRBJ2-3; 14 bases fit TRBD2. The CDR3 is 17 amino acids. V was pared by 7 bases and J by 4 bases, with 10 bases of the junction left unmatched. CDR1 is MDHEN and CDR2 is SYDVKM in the germline V gene. The CDR3 sequence: CASTGTSGSLGADTQYF. The CDR3 bases are TGTGCCAGCACCGGGACTAGCGGGAGTTTGGGTGCAGATACGCAGTATTTT. Full variable domain (outside the CDR3, taken from reference TRBV28 and TRBJ2-3): DVKVTQSSRYLVKRTGEKVFLECVQDMDHENMFWYRQDPGLGLRLIYFSYDVKMKEKGDIPEGYSVSREKKERFSLILESASTNQTSMYLCASTGTSGSLGADTQYFGPGTRLTVL.

The chain joins TRBV7-9 to TRBJ2-3; 7 positions match TRBD1. CDR1 and CDR2 (germline): SEHNR, FQNEAQ (reference sequence). This CDR3 contains 13 residues. V lost 5 bases to trimming and J lost 5 bases; unmatched junction nucleotides: 4. This chain's CDR3 is CASSLGQLDTQYF. CDR3 DNA: TGTGCCAGCAGCCTGGGACAGTTAGATACGCAGTATTTT.

The chain is built from TRBV11-1 and TRBJ2-3, with 8 bases matching TRBD1. Germline loops: CDR1 SGHAT, CDR2 FQDESV (reference sequence). Trimming at V came to 6 bases and at J to 4 bases, leaving 6 bases not matched to a gene. The CDR3 spans 14 residues. CDR3 DNA: TGTGCCAGCAGTGCGGACAGGGAGGCAGATACGCAGTATTTT. Its translation: CASSADREADTQYF.

This chain connects TRBV15 to TRBJ2-3; D unclear. Per germline, CDR1 LNHNV and CDR2 YYDKDF (reference sequence). The CDR3 is made up of 16 amino acids. V lost 0 bases, J lost 2 bases, and 12 bases lay in between. The CDR3 sequence is CATSRDQMGNTDTQYF. The CDR3 coding sequence is TGTGCCACCAGCAGAGATCAGATGGGAAACACAGATACGCAGTATTTT.

The chain joins TRBV7-2 to TRBJ2-2; no definite D call. Germline V CDR1 and CDR2: SGHTA, FQGNSA. Trimming removed 7 bases at V and 3 bases at J, with 6 bases between. The CDR3 consists of 12 residues. The CDR3 region is CASIFDTGELFF. The CDR3 region has the DNA TGTGCCAGCATATTTGACACCGGGGAGCTGTTTTTT.